These T cell receptor beta chains were read from a single sample in a study of cytomegalovirus exposure and HLA in healthy donors. Clones were sequenced by immunoSEQ multiplex PCR, and TCRdb holds only the in-frame ones, with some missing. The sample includes 130,000 to 150,000 clones. The sequencing sample was made of PBMCs. These receptors came from a woman between 45 and 60 years old in good health and CMV-seronegative. Both conserved end residues are trimmed from each CDR3.

16 | TRBV7-2 | ASSLVLAGGRSRETQY
17 | TRBV6-1 | ASRERKTPGRFGANVLT
13 | TRBV6-1 | ASSRTGATGGTQY
11 | TRBV7-2 | ASTWAGSDTQY
12 | TRBV7-2 | ASSFGRGSYEQY
12 | TRBV7-8 | ASSLNRGSETQY
9 | TRBV28 | ACNTAYEQY
14 | TRBV28 | ASTLGRPLGNQPQH
13 | TRBV7-8 | ASSPLEVLGREQY
15 | TRBV30 | AWSAPTPGTSVNIQY
13 | TRBV7-2 | ASSSPTRGSGELF
12 | TRBV28 | ASRQGITNQPQH
11 | TRBV2 | ASSDRGQETQY
12 | TRBV19 | ASSYTVPPDGYT
14 | TRBV7-6 | ASSVPTGGNTGELF
12 | TRBV28 | ASSFMMGANGYT
10 | TRBV7-2 | ASSSRVSEAF
17 | TRBV5-1 | ASSLVGGTAYRGQETQY
16 | TRBV4-2 | ASSQDLDSGRAGETQY
15 | TRBV7-9 | ASSSTTSGGAKNIQY
12 | TRBV19 | ASSTDWGVQPQH
13 | TRBV7-3 | ASSLTTGGTDTQY
13 | TRBV6-5 | ASSKREGLLREQY
15 | TRBV5-1 | ASSLGGIRGRDTEAF
12 | TRBV6-6 | ASSTRQDTTEAF
10 | TRBV2 | ASSVRQGKQY
14 | TRBV5-4 | ASSAPLAGPYNEQF
12 | TRBV6-5 | ASSYSTEDYGYT
12 | TRBV5-1 | ASSPGTGIEKLF
13 | TRBV5-4 | ASSWAVGGAETQY
14 | TRBV4-2 | ASSQLPGGSTDTQY
12 | TRBV30 | AWLQGVQSNVLT
9 | TRBV20-1 | SAGGSYEQY
15 | TRBV7-9 | ASSADGGQGKTYEQY
15 | TRBV28 | ASTTIGDYQAQETQY
11 | TRBV5-1 | ASSLQDTDTQY
13 | TRBV6-5 | ASREQGASNQPQH